The present TCR beta chain was sequenced within a study of blood T cell repertoires in COVID-19. Study-wide context: Sites in the United States, Italy and Spain provided acute and convalescent COVID-19 samples. T cells, B-cell-depleted T cells, or PBMCs provided the cDNA or gDNA that served as material.

V was clipped by 3 bases and J by 2 bases, with 8 bases between them. CDR1 is SGHAT, CDR2 FQNNGV, per germline. The CDR3 covers 13 residues. Methods used by the authors: Amplification of reference gene primers provided the estimated nucleated cell counts. TCRdb keeps only in-frame clones here, not all; method: immunoSEQ multiplex PCR. That table supplies the V and J calls and clone size; D and trimming were determined from the DNA. The sample shows some 700,000 clones, over 80% of them seen only once. Material: peripheral blood. The receptor was derived from a woman aged 18 to 35 with acute or convalescent COVID-19. V usage is TRBV11-2 and J usage is TRBJ2-7; a possible D gene is TRBD1 (6 bases). In DNA, the CDR3 is TGTGCCAGCAGCTTTGCAGGGGCCTACGAGCAGTACTTC. It codes for CASSFAGAYEQYF.